The entry below gives a single T cell receptor (beta chain) sequence along with its context. Antigen unknown. The data are from a study of T cell repertoires in cytomegalovirus infection. V gave up 5 bases and J gave up 7 bases; unmatched junction bases: 13. This CDR3 has 15 amino acids. The germline gives CDR1 SGHVS, CDR2 FNYEAQ. TCRdb fed the reads into MiXCR, producing one record per CDR3 protein. There are 450,000 to 650,000 distinct CDR3 sequences in the sample; about 39% occur only once, and over 45% lies in the top ten. The sequencing used cultured PBMCs, collected from culture after CMV antigen stimulation. This TCR came from a human donor in good health (CMV status not recorded). Some clones in this sample may be carry-over from other donors' samples. The gene calls are TRBV7-6 and TRBJ2-7; 8 bases line up with TRBD1. In nucleotides, the CDR3 is TGTGCCAGCAGCGACACGGGCAGGGGGCTGCGAGAGCAGTACTTC. The encoded protein is CASSDTGRGLREQYF.